These T cell receptor beta chains were read from a single sample in a study of blood T cell repertoires in COVID-19. Assay: immunoSEQ multiplex PCR; the TCRdb copy retains only in-frame clones and omits some. The table has 350,000 or so clones, around 87% seen once. Sequencing used peripheral blood. The receptors shown here come from a woman in her 30s with COVID-19, enrolled during active disease. Both conserved end residues are part of each CDR3. The order of the fields is D gene, J gene, clone size, V gene, CDR3 protein, CDR3 DNA. A D gene is named only where the DNA matches it firmly. Clone size, where shown, is once, few, many, or a class for clones that have expanded.

D: NA
J: TRBJ1-1
size: NA
V: TRBV7-9
CDR3: CASSFRGNEAFF
DNA: TGTGCCAGCAGCTTTCGGGGGAATGAAGCTTTCTTT

D: TRBD2
J: TRBJ2-7
size: NA
V: TRBV6-6
CDR3: CASGTSLSYEQYF
DNA: TGTGCCTCCGGGACTAGCCTCTCCTACGAGCAGTACTTC

D: TRBD1
J: TRBJ1-5
size: NA
V: TRBV30
CDR3: CAWSRDSYNQPQHF
DNA: TGTGCCTGGAGCCGGGACAGCTACAATCAGCCCCAGCATTTT

D: TRBD2
J: TRBJ2-7
size: NA
V: TRBV4-3
CDR3: CASSPTPLAGYEQYF
DNA: TGCGCCAGCAGCCCTACCCCGCTAGCGGGATACGAGCAGTACTTC

D: NA
J: TRBJ2-7
size: once
V: TRBV7-9
CDR3: CASSLAVTSQSHEQYF
DNA: TGTGCCAGCAGCTTAGCGGTCACTAGCCAGTCCCACGAGCAGTACTTC

D: TRBD2
J: TRBJ2-3
size: NA
V: TRBV27
CDR3: CASSLRTSGSWGTQYF
DNA: TGTGCCAGCAGTCTCAGGACTAGCGGGAGCTGGGGGACGCAGTATTTT

D: TRBD1
J: TRBJ2-7
size: NA
V: TRBV2
CDR3: CASRRQGMGEQYF
DNA: TGTGCCAGCCGGAGACAGGGGATGGGCGAGCAGTACTTC

D: NA
J: TRBJ2-1
size: once
V: TRBV19
CDR3: CASSISGGQNNNEQFF
DNA: TGTGCCAGTAGTATATCCGGGGGACAGAATAACAATGAGCAGTTCTTC

D: NA
J: TRBJ2-5
size: NA
V: TRBV5-1
CDR3: CASSLADSRLQETQYF
DNA: TGCGCCAGCAGCTTGGCTGACTCACGTTTGCAAGAGACCCAGTACTTC

D: NA
J: TRBJ2-5
size: NA
V: TRBV6-5
CDR3: CASSPNRLAYETQYF
DNA: TGTGCCAGCAGCCCAAACCGCCTAGCATACGAGACCCAGTACTTC

D: NA
J: TRBJ1-5
size: NA
V: TRBV5-6
CDR3: CASSLPNQPQHF
DNA: TGTGCCAGCAGCCTCCCGAATCAGCCCCAGCATTTT

D: NA
J: TRBJ2-2
size: NA
V: TRBV10-1
CDR3: CASRQGANTGELFF
DNA: TGCGCCAGCAGGCAGGGCGCGAACACCGGGGAGCTGTTTTTT

D: NA
J: TRBJ1-4
size: NA
V: TRBV6-1
CDR3: CASSEGSGAGEKLFF
DNA: TGTGCCAGCAGTGAAGGGTCAGGGGCAGGGGAAAAACTGTTTTTT

D: NA
J: TRBJ2-3
size: NA
V: TRBV5-1
CDR3: CASSLASTDTQYF
DNA: TGCGCCAGCAGCTTGGCTAGCACAGATACGCAGTATTTT

D: TRBD1
J: TRBJ2-7
size: NA
V: TRBV28
CDR3: CASRRTGFSYEQYF
DNA: TGTGCCAGCAGACGGACAGGGTTCTCCTACGAGCAGTACTTC